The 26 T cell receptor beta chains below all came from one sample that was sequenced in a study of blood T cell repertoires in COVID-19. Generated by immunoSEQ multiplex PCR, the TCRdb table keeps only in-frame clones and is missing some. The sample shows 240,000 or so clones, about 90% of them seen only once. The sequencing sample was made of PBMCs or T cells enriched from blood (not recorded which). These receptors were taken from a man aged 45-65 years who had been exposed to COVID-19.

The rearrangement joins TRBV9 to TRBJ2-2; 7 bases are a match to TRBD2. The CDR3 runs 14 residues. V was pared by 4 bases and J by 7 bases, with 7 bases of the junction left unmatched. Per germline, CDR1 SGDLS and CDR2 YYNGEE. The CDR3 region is CASSLTSAGGELFF. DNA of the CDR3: TGTGCCAGCAGCCTAACTAGCGCTGGCGGGGAGCTGTTTTTT.

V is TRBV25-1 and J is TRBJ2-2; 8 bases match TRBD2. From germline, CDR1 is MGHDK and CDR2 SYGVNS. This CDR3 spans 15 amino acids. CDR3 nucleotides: TGTGGCAGACTTAGAGCGGGAGCTACATACGGGGAGCTGTTTTTT. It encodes CGRLRAGATYGELFF.

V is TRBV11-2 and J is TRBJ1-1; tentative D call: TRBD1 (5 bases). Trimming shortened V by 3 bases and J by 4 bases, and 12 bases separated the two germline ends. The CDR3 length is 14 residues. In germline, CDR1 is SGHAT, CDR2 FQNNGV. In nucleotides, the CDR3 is TGTGCCAGCAGCTTTCTATTAACAGGCACTGAAGCTTTCTTT. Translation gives CASSFLLTGTEAFF.

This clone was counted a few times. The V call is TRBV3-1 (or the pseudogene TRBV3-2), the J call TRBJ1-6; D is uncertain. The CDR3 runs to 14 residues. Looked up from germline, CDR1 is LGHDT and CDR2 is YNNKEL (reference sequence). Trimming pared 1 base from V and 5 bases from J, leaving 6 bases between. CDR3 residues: CASSQVANNSPLHF. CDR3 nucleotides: TGTGCCAGCAGCCAAGTCGCTAATAATTCACCCCTCCACTTT.

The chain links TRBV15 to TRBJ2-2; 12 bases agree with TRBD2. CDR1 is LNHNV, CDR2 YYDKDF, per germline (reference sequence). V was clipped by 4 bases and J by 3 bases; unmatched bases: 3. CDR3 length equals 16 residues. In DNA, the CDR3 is TGTGCCACCAGCATAAGACTAGCGGGGGACACCGGGGAGCTGTTTTTT. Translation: CATSIRLAGDTGELFF. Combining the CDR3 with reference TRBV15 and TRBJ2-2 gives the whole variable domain DAMVIQNPRYQVTQFGKPVTLSCSQTLNHNVMYWYQQKSSQAPKLLFHYYDKDFNNEADTPDNFQSRRPNTSFCFLDIRSPGLGDTAMYLCATSIRLAGDTGELFFGEGSRLTVL.

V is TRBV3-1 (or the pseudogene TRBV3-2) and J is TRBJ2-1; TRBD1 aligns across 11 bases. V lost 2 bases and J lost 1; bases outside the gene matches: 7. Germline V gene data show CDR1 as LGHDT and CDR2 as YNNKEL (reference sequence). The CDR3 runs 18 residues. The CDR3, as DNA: TGTGCCAGCAGCCAACCCCCCGGGACAGGGGGTTCCTACAATGAGCAGTTCTTC. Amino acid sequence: CASSQPPGTGGSYNEQFF.

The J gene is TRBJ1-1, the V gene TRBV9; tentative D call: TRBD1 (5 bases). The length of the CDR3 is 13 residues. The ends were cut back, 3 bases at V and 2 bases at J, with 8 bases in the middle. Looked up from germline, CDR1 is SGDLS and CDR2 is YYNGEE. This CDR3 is CASSGDLNTEAFF. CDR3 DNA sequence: TGTGCCAGCAGCGGGGACTTAAACACTGAAGCTTTCTTT.

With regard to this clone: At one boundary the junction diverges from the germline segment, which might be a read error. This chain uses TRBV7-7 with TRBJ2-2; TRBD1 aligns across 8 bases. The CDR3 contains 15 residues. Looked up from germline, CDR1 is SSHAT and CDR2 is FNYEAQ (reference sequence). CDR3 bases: TGTGCTAGCAGCCGGGACAGGACTAACACCGGGGAGCTGTTTTTT. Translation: CASSRDRTNTGELFF.

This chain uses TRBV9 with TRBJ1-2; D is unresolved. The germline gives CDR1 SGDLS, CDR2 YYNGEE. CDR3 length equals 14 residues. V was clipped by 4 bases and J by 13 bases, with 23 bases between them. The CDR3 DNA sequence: TGTGCCAGCAGCACCTCCGGTTCCCCCCCTATCGGCACCTTC. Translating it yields CASSTSGSPPIGTF.

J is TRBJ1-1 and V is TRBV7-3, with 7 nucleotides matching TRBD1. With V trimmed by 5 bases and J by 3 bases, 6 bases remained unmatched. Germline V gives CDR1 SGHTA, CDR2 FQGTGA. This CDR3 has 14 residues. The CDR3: CASSPQGIDTEAFF. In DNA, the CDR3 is TGTGCCAGCAGCCCACAGGGGATCGACACTGAAGCTTTCTTT.

CDR3 bases: TGCGCCAGCAGCCACCGGACAGGGGGGACGAACACTGAAGCTTTCTTT. Translating gives CASSHRTGGTNTEAFF. The V and J genes are TRBV5-1 and TRBJ1-1; 10 bases agree with TRBD1. CDR3 length: 16 amino acids. V lost 4 bases, J lost 1 base, and 7 bases stayed unmatched. The germline gives CDR1 SGHRS, CDR2 YFSETQ.

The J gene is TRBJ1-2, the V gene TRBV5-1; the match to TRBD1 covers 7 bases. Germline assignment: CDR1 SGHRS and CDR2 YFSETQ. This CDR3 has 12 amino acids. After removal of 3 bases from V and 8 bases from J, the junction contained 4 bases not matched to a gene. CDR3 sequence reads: CASSSNRGGYTF. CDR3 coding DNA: TGCGCCAGCAGCTCAAACAGGGGAGGCTACACCTTC.

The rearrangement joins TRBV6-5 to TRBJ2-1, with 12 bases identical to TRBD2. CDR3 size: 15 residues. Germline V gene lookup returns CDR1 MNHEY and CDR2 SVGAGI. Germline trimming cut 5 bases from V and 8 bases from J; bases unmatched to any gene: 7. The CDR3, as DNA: TGTGCCAGCAGTCGGACTAGCGGGATCTATGATGAGCAGTTCTTC. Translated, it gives CASSRTSGIYDEQFF.

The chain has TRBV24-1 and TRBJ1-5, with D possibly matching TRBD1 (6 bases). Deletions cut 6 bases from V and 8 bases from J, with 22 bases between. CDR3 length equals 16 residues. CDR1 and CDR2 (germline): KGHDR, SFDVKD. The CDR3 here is CATSSSGAPFGEPQHF. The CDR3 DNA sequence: TGTGCCACCAGTTCGTCAGGGGCCCCATTCGGGGAGCCCCAGCATTTT.

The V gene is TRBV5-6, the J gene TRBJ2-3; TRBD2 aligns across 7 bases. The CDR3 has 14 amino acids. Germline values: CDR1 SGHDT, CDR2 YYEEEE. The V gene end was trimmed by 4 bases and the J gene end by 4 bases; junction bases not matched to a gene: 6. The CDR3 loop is CASSQGGVADTQYF. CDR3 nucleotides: TGTGCCAGCAGCCAGGGAGGGGTTGCAGATACGCAGTATTTT.

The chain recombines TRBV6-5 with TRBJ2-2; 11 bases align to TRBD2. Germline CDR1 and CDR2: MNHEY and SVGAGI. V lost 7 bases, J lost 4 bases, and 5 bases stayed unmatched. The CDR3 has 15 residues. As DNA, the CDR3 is TGTGCCAGCAATATAGCGGGGGGGCCCACCGGGGAGCTGTTTTTT. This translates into CASNIAGGPTGELFF.

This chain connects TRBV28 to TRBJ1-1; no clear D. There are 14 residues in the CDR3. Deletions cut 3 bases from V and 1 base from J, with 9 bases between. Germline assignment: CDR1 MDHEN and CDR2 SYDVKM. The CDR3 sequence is CASSLSGSNTEAFF. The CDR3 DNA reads TGTGCCAGCAGTTTGTCAGGCTCGAACACTGAAGCTTTCTTT. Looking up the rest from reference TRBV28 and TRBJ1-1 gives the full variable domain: DVKVTQSSRYLVKRTGEKVFLECVQDMDHENMFWYRQDPGLGLRLIYFSYDVKMKEKGDIPEGYSVSREKKERFSLILESASTNQTSMYLCASSLSGSNTEAFFGQGTRLTVV.

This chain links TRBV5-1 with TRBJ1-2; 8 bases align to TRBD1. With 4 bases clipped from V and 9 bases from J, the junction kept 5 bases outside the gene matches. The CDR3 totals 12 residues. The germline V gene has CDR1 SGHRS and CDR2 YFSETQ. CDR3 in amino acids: CASSPDRGSYTF. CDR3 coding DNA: TGCGCCAGCAGCCCAGACAGGGGCAGCTACACCTTC.

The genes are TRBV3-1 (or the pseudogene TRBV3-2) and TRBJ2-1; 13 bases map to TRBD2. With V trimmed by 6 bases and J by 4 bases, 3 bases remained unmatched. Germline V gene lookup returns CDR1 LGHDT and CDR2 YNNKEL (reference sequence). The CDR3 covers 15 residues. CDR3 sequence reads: CASRRLAGGYNEQFF. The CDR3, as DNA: TGTGCCAGCAGAAGACTAGCGGGGGGTTACAATGAGCAGTTCTTC.

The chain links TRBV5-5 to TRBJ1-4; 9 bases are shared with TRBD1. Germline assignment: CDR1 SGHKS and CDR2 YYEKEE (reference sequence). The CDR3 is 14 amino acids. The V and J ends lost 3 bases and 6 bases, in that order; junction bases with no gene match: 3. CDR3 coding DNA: TGTGCCAGCAGCTCGACAGGGGGTGATGAAAAACTGTTTTTT. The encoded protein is CASSSTGGDEKLFF.

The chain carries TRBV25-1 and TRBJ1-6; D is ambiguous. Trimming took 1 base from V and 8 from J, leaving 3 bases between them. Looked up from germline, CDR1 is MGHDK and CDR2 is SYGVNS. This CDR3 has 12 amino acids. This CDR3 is CASSESDSPLHF. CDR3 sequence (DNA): TGTGCCAGCAGTGAATCGGATTCACCCCTCCACTTT.

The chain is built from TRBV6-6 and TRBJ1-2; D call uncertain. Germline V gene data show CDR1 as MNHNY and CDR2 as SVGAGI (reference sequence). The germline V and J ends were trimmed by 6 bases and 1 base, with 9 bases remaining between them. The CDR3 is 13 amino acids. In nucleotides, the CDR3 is TGTGCCAGCAGCTCCGGGATTAACTATGGCTACACCTTC. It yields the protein CASSSGINYGYTF.

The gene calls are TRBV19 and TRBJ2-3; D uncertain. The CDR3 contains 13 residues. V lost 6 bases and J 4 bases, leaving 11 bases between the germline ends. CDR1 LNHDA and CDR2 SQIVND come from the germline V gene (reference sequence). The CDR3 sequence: CASSLEWADTQYF. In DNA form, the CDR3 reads TGTGCCAGTAGCCTAGAGTGGGCAGATACGCAGTATTTT.

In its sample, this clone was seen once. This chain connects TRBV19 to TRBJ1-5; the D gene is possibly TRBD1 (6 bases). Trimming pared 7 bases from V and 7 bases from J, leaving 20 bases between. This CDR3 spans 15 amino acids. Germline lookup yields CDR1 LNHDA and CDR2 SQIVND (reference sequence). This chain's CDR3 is CASTKGGGLGQPQHF. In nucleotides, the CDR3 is TGTGCCAGTACCAAAGGGGGGGGCCTAGGGCAGCCCCAGCATTTT.

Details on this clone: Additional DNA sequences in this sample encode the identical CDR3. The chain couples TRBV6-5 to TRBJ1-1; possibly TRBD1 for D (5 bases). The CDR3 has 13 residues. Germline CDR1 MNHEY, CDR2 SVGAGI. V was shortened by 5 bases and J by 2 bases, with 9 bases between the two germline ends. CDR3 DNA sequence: TGTGCCAGCAGTCGTCAGGGAAACACTGAAGCTTTCTTT. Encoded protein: CASSRQGNTEAFF.

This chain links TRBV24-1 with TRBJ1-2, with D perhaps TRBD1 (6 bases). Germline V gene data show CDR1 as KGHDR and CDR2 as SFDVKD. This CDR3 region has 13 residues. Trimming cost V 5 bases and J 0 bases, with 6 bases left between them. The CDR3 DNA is TGTGCCACCAGTGGGACAGCTAACTATGGCTACACCTTC. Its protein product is CATSGTANYGYTF.